This T cell receptor (beta chain) was recovered during a study of blood T cell repertoires in COVID-19. Across the study: Acute-phase and convalescent COVID-19 samples originated in the United States, Italy and Spain.

V dropped 5 bases and J dropped 5; count of bases not matched to a gene: 4. The CDR3 runs 14 residues. Germline-derived CDR1 and CDR2 are SGHTA and FQGNSA. Original data processing: Quantification of nucleated cells was approximated via reference gene primer amplification. The repertoire was sequenced with immunoSEQ multiplex PCR; TCRdb's copy has only in-frame clones and lacks some. The V and J calls and clone size were taken over from that table, and D and trimming were inferred from the DNA. The sample yields about 150,000 clones, over 60% seen once. The sample comprised peripheral blood. The gene calls are TRBV7-2 and TRBJ1-4; 8 positions agree with TRBD1. This TCR derives from a woman older than 75 with acute or convalescent COVID-19. Written as DNA, the CDR3 is TGTGCCAGCAGCGACCGGACAGGGAATGAAAAACTGTTTTTT. This sequence encodes CASSDRTGNEKLFF.